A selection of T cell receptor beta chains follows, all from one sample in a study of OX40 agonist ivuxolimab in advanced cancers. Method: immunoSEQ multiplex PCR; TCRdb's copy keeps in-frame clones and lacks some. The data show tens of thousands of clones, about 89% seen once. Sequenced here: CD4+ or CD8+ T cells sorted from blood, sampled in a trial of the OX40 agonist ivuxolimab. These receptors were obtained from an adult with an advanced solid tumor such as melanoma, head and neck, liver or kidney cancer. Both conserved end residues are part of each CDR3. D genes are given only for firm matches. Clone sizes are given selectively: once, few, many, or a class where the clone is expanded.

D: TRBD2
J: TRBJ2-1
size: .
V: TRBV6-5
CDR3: CASSYLAGGEQFF
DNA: TGTGCCAGCAGTTACCTAGCGGGAGGCGAGCAGTTCTTC

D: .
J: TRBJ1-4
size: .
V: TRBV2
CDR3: CASRPGTTGEKLFF
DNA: TGTGCCAGCAGACCCGGGACCACTGGGGAAAAACTGTTTTTT

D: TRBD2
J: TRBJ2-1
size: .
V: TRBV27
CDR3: CASSFRLAGGLRKGTYNEQFF
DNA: TGTGCCAGCAGTTTCCGACTAGCGGGAGGGCTCAGGAAAGGAACCTACAATGAGCAGTTCTTC

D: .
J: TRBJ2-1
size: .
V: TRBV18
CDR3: CASSPLGGEQFF
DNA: TGTGCCAGCTCACCGCTAGGGGGTGAGCAGTTCTTC

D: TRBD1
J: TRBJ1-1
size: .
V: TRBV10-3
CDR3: CAISRDSLNTEAFF
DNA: TGTGCCATCAGTCGGGACAGCTTGAACACTGAAGCTTTCTTT

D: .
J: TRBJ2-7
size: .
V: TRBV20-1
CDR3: CSARVGWEQYF
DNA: TGCAGTGCTAGAGTTGGTTGGGAGCAGTACTTC

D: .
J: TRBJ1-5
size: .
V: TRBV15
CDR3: CATSRGGSNQPQHF
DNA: TGTGCCACCAGCAGAGGGGGGAGCAATCAGCCCCAGCATTTT

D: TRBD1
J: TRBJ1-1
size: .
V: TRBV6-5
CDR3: CASSGTGVEPEAFF
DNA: TGTGCCAGCAGTGGAACAGGGGTTGAACCTGAAGCTTTCTTT

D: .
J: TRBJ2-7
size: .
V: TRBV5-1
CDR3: CASSWDTPSYEQYF
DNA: TGCGCCAGCAGCTGGGACACCCCGAGCTACGAGCAGTACTTC

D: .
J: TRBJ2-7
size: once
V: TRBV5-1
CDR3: CASSFLPGGSEQYF
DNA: TGCGCCAGCAGCTTCCTACCAGGGGGGAGCGAGCAGTACTTC

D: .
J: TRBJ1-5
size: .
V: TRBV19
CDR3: CASSIVGMGGILFF
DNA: TGTGCCAGTAGTATAGTAGGGATGGGGGGAATCCTCTTCTTT

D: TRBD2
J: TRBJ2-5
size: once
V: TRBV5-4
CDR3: CASSLNSGPQETQYF
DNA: TGTGCCAGCAGCTTGAATAGCGGGCCGCAAGAGACCCAGTACTTC

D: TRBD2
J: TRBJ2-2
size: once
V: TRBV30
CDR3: CAWSFSGSWTGELFF
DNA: TGTGCCTGGAGTTTTAGCGGGAGTTGGACCGGGGAGCTGTTTTTT

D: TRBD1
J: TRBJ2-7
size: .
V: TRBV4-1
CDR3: CASSPVTGPGEQYF
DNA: TGCGCCAGCAGTCCCGTGACAGGGCCGGGTGAGCAGTACTTC

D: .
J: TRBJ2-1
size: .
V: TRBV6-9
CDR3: CASLCINEQFF
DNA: TGTGCCAGCCTTTGCATCAATGAGCAGTTCTTC

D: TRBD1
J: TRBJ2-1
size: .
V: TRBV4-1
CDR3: CASSHSRTGIYHEQFF
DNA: TGCGCCAGCAGCCATTCCAGGACAGGGATTTACCATGAGCAGTTCTTC

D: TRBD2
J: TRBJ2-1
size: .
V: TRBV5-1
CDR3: CASSLHAAGGPYNEQFF
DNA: TGCGCCAGCAGCTTGCACGCGGCGGGAGGGCCTTACAATGAGCAGTTCTTC

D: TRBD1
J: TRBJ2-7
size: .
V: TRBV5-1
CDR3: CASSLGTAPYEQYF
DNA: TGCGCCAGCAGCCTAGGGACAGCGCCCTACGAGCAGTACTTC

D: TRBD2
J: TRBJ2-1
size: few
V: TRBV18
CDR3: CASSPPGLAGNEQFF
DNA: TGTGCCAGCTCACCACCGGGACTAGCGGGGAATGAGCAGTTCTTC

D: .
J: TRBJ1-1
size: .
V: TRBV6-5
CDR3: CASSRTNTEAFF
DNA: TGTGCCAGCAGCCGAACGAACACTGAAGCTTTCTTT

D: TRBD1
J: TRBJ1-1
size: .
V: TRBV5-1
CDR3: CASSLARTGAEAFF
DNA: TGCGCCAGCAGCTTGGCTCGGACAGGGGCTGAAGCTTTCTTT

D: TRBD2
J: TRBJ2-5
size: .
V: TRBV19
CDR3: CASSIEASGRGETQYF
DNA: TGTGCCAGTAGTATTGAGGCTAGCGGGAGGGGGGAGACCCAGTACTTC

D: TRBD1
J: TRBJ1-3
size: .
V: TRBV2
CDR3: CASSADRGSGNTIYF
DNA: TGTGCCAGCAGTGCGGACAGGGGATCAGGAAACACCATATATTTT

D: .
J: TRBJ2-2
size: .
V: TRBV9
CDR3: CASSVGGLNTGELFF
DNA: TGTGCCAGCAGCGTAGGGGGCCTCAACACCGGGGAGCTGTTTTTT

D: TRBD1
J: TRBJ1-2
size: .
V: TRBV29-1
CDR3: CSVGPGTGYGYTF
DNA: TGCAGCGTGGGACCCGGGACAGGCTATGGCTACACCTTC

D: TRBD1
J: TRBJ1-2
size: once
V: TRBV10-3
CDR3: CATRQDRGFYGYTF
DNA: TGTGCCACCAGGCAGGACAGGGGGTTTTATGGCTACACCTTC

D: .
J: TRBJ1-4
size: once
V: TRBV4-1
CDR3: CASSPGVWATNEKLFF
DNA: TGCGCCAGCAGCCCCGGTGTCTGGGCAACTAATGAAAAACTGTTTTTT

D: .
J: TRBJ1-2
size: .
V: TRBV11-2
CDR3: CASSSLRVEGPYGYTF
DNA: TGTGCCAGCAGCTCCCTGAGGGTGGAGGGGCCTTATGGCTACACCTTC

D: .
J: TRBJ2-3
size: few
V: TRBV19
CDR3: CASSIGSQTSTDTQYF
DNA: TGTGCCAGTAGTATAGGGTCACAGACAAGCACAGATACGCAGTATTTT

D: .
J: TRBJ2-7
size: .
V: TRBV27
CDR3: CASAWVRQGGYEQYF
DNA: TGTGCCAGCGCCTGGGTAAGGCAGGGGGGCTACGAGCAGTACTTC

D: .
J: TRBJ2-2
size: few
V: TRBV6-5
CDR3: CASRPGAGNWELFF
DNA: TGTGCCAGCCGGCCGGGTGCGGGGAACTGGGAGCTGTTTTTT

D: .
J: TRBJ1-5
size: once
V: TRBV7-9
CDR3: CAVDAGPSQPQHF
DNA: TGTGCGGTGGATGCGGGGCCTAGTCAGCCCCAGCATTTT

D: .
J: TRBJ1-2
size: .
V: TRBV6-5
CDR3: CASSYSIGDGYGYTF
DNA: TGTGCCAGCAGTTACTCGATAGGGGACGGGTATGGCTACACCTTC

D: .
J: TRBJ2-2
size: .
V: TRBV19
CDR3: CASSIWGLQDTGELFF
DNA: TGTGCCAGTAGTATATGGGGACTGCAGGACACCGGGGAGCTGTTTTTT

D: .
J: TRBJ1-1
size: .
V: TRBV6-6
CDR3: CASTGNLGGAFF
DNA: TGTGCCAGCACCGGGAACCTTGGGGGAGCTTTCTTT

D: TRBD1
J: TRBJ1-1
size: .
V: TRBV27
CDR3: CASSRGLAGGMGTEAFF
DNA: TGTGCCAGCAGCCGCGGGTTGGCAGGGGGCATGGGCACTGAAGCTTTCTTT

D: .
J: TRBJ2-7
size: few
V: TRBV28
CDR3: CASSPPGTQGAYEQYF
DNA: TGTGCCAGCAGTCCTCCCGGGACGCAGGGCGCCTACGAGCAGTACTTC

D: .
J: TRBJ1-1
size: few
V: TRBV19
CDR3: CASTLRGAGTEAFF
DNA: TGTGCCAGTACCCTACGGGGGGCTGGCACTGAAGCTTTCTTT

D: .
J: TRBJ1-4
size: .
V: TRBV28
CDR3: CASSLSGVFEKLFF
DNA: TGTGCCAGCAGTTTATCGGGGGTTTTTGAAAAACTGTTTTTT

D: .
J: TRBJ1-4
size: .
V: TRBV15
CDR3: CATSRDPSRGWEKLFF
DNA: TGTGCCACCAGCAGAGATCCAAGCCGGGGATGGGAAAAACTGTTTTTT

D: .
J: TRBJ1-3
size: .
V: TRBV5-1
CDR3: CASSLALGNSGNTIYF
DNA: TGCGCCAGCAGCTTGGCGCTCGGTAACTCTGGAAACACCATATATTTT

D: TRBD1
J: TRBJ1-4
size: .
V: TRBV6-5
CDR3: CASSPGGQGAKLFF
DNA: TGTGCCAGCAGCCCCGGGGGACAGGGTGCAAAACTGTTTTTT

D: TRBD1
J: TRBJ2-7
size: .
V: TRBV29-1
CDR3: CSVEGAGTGGKYEQYF
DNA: TGCAGCGTTGAAGGGGCCGGGACAGGAGGGAAGTACGAGCAGTACTTC

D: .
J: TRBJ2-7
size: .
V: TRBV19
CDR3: CASSRRDVREQYF
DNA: TGTGCCAGTAGTCGCCGGGACGTAAGGGAGCAGTACTTC

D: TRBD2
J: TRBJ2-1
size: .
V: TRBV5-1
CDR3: CASSAGLAWNEQFF
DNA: TGCGCCAGCAGCGCGGGACTAGCCTGGAATGAGCAGTTCTTC

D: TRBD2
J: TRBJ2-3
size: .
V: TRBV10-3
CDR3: CAISESTSEGVDTQYF
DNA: TGTGCCATCAGTGAGTCTACTAGCGAGGGTGTGGATACGCAGTATTTT

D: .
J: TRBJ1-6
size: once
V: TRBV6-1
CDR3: CASSLGRQGSPLHF
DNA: TGTGCCAGCAGCCTAGGGAGGCAGGGTTCACCCCTCCACTTT